Shown below are 10 T cell receptor beta chains from a single sample sequenced in a study of graft-versus-host responses after intestinal transplantation. Their target antigens are unknown. Data came from immunoSEQ multiplex PCR; TCRdb stores just in-frame clones and leaves some out. The repertoire holds 110,000 to 150,000 clones, with over 90% as singletons. The source material was unstimulated CD4+ T cells sorted from spleen or lymph node cells, sampled before intestinal transplant. All receptors derive from a human donor who received an intestinal transplant.

The chain couples TRBV27 to TRBJ2-7, with TRBD1 identical over 7 bases. The CDR3 length is 14 residues. Looked up from germline, CDR1 is MNHEY and CDR2 is SMNVEV (reference sequence). The J segment lost 3 bases and the V segment lost 5 bases, leaving 7 bases of the junction unmatched. The CDR3 DNA sequence: TGTGCCAGCAGTCCGAGACAGGGATTCTACGAGCAGTACTTC. Translated: CASSPRQGFYEQYF.

J is TRBJ2-5 and V is TRBV7-9, with 8 nucleotides matching TRBD1. The ends lost 1 base at V and 5 bases at J; junction bases unmatched: 3. Germline assignment: CDR1 SEHNR and CDR2 FQNEAQ (reference sequence). CDR3 size: 14 residues. The CDR3 DNA follows: TGTGCCAGCAGCTTAGGGTCAGGGGGCGAGACCCAGTACTTC. Residues: CASSLGSGGETQYF.

The chain recombines TRBV5-4 with TRBJ2-7; D unresolved. The CDR3 consists of 12 residues. V lost 0 bases to trimming and J lost 5 bases, with 6 bases between them. Germline assignment: CDR1 SGHNT and CDR2 YYREEE (reference sequence). The CDR3 protein is CASSLGWNEQYF. DNA of the CDR3: TGTGCCAGCAGCTTGGGATGGAACGAGCAGTACTTC.

Concerning this clone: At the DNA level, this CDR3 is encoded by other sequences in the same sample as well. V usage is TRBV2 and J usage is TRBJ2-7; no clear D. This CDR3 has 11 amino acids. Germline CDR1 and CDR2: SNHLY and FYNNEI. Between the trimmed V and J ends, which lost 1 base and 4 bases, there was a span of 2 bases. The CDR3 sequence: CASSEVYEQYF. CDR3 nucleotide sequence: TGTGCCAGCAGTGAAGTGTACGAGCAGTACTTC.

The chain joins TRBV11-2 to TRBJ2-5; 8 bases are shared with TRBD2. Germline values: CDR1 SGHAT, CDR2 FQNNGV. The CDR3 is 14 residues long. Unmatched junction bases numbered 5, after V lost 6 bases and J lost 2 bases. The CDR3 DNA sequence: TGTGCCAGCAGTATCGGGGGGGCACAAGAGACCCAGTACTTC. The encoded protein is CASSIGGAQETQYF.

The genes are TRBV30 and TRBJ2-3; D is unresolved. Trimming removed 1 base from V and 7 bases from J, with 9 bases in between. The germline V gene has CDR1 GTSNPN and CDR2 SVGIG (reference sequence). The CDR3 sequence is 12 residues long. The CDR3 DNA reads as TGTGCCTGGAGTGGTACAGCAAATACGCAGTATTTT. Translating it yields CAWSGTANTQYF.

Concerning this clone itself: Other DNA sequences in this specimen translate into the identical CDR3. J is TRBJ2-2 and V is TRBV2, with D tentatively TRBD2 (5 bases). V gave up 4 bases and J gave up 7 bases, with 10 bases separating them. This CDR3 spans 13 amino acids. Looked up from germline, CDR1 is SNHLY and CDR2 is FYNNEI. CDR3 in amino acids: CASSGLAGGELFF. CDR3 sequence (DNA): TGTGCCAGCAGTGGGCTAGCCGGCGGGGAGCTGTTTTTT.

This clone was detected once. The chain recombines TRBV9 with TRBJ1-4; D is unclear. V was cut by 3 bases and J by 0 bases, with 12 bases left in between. Germline lookup yields CDR1 SGDLS and CDR2 YYNGEE. The CDR3 is made up of 16 amino acids. Here the CDR3 DNA reads TGTGCCAGCAGCGCACGGGAGCCCGCAACTAATGAAAAACTGTTTTTT. This codes for CASSAREPATNEKLFF.

The rearrangement links TRBV4-3 to TRBJ1-5; 12 positions agree with TRBD1. The germline gives CDR1 LGHNA, CDR2 YSLEER. The junction had 14 bases not matched to a gene; V was cut back by 4 bases and J by 7 bases. The CDR3 length is 18 residues. CDR3 sequence: CASSPPGQGAPWPQPQHF. CDR3 nucleotide sequence: TGCGCCAGCAGCCCACCGGGACAGGGGGCCCCCTGGCCACAGCCCCAGCATTTT.

A note on this clone: This sample includes further DNA sequences coding for the same CDR3. The chain is built from TRBV2 and TRBJ2-5; the D gene is possibly TRBD2 (6 bases). This CDR3 contains 13 residues. Trimming took 3 bases from V and 5 from J, leaving 10 bases between them. The germline V gene encodes CDR1 SNHLY and CDR2 FYNNEI. The CDR3 region is CASSDAGMETQYF. The CDR3 nucleotides read TGTGCCAGCAGTGATGCGGGAATGGAGACCCAGTACTTC.